These 28 T cell receptor beta chains came from one sample sequenced in a study of tumor-infiltrating lymphocytes in primary liver carcinoma. Total RNA and DNA came together from 20-30 mg of bulk tissue without cell sorting. TCR beta cDNA was reverse-transcribed from 400 to 500 ng of total RNA. The reaction used a constant-region primer and ProtoScript II reverse transcriptase. Three nested multiplex PCR rounds, a slightly modified ARM-PCR, produced the libraries for TCR beta. Investigators reported that the first two PCR rounds, at 9 to 11 cycles each, used TRBV1-TRBV30 forward primers with a C-beta reverse primer. Each CDR3 protein is one row after TCRdb ran MiXCR on the multiplex PCR reads. The sample contains about 21,000 distinct CDR3 sequences, 60% to 80% of which appear only once. Sequenced input: liver tumor tissue from sampling region 1. Subset described: tumor region T1, superior pole. Receptors originate from a woman in her twenties or thirties with primary liver carcinoma and hepatitis B virus infection.

Regarding this clonotype: Without the conserved terminal phenylalanine or tryptophan, this CDR3 likely stems from a read error. The chain joins TRBV28 to TRBJ2-7; D uncertain. The CDR3 totals 14 residues. Looked up from germline, CDR1 is MDHEN and CDR2 is SYDVKM. The V end was cut by 7 bases, the J end by 4 bases, with 17 bases between. The CDR3 bases are TGTGCCAGCATCTTCATTGCTAGAACTTACGAGCAGTACCTC. This codes for CASIFIARTYEQYL.

Comment on this clonotype: Because the CDR3 is missing its conserved closing phenylalanine or tryptophan, this is likely a read error. Because the CDR3's place on the DNA is in doubt, the DNA is left out and the CDR3 is given as listed by TCRdb. V usage is TRBV11-2 and J usage is TRBJ2-1; TRBD2 was called by the table and not checked on the DNA. Counting both end residues, the CDR3 totals 12 amino acids. Germline assignment: CDR1 SGHAT and CDR2 FQNNGV. This chain's CDR3 is CVISSGPIEQIS.

As for this clonotype: One end of the junction is discordant with germline, which a read error may explain. The chain has TRBV28 and TRBJ1-2; D remains ambiguous. Germline V CDR1 and CDR2: MDHEN, SYDVKM. This CDR3 has 15 amino acids. CDR3 bases: TGTGCCAGCATTCCAAACACAGAGTCTTACTATGGCTACATCTTC. Translation: CASIPNTESYYGYIF.

The chain joins TRBV4-3 to TRBJ2-1, with a weak D call TRBD2 (6 bases). Between the trimmed V and J ends, which lost 8 bases and 0 bases, there was a span of 14 bases. The CDR3 contains 15 residues. The germline V gene encodes CDR1 LGHNA and CDR2 YSLEER. The CDR3 is CASQDAGSSYNEQFF. The CDR3 bases are TGCGCCAGCCAAGATGCGGGAAGCTCCTACAATGAGCAGTTCTTC.

This clonotype has a handful of counts. The chain is built from TRBV6-1 and TRBJ2-2; D tentatively fits TRBD1 or TRBD2 (6 bases each). V lost 9 bases, J lost 0 bases, and 23 bases lay in between. Germline V gene sequence: CDR1 MNHNS, CDR2 SASEGT. The CDR3 loop spans 18 amino acids. DNA of the CDR3: TGTGCCAGTGAAACCCTTCCCGGGGGCGCCGCGAACACCGGGGAGCTGTTTTTT. Its translation is CASETLPGGAANTGELFF.

The chain recombines TRBV6-6 with TRBJ2-3; TRBD2 might be the D (6 bases). V gave up 4 bases and J gave up 11 bases, with 28 bases separating them. The CDR3 consists of 17 residues. Germline V CDR1 and CDR2: MNHNY, SVGAGI (reference sequence). In DNA form, the CDR3 reads TGTGCCAGCAGTTCCACGTTAGACCGGGGAGGCCTGATAGAGCAGTATTTT. Translation: CASSSTLDRGGLIEQYF.

Note on this clonotype: At one end the junction does not follow the germline gene, possibly because of a read error. The gene calls are TRBV6-5 and TRBJ1-5; D unclear. The germline CDR1 and CDR2 sequences are MNHEY and SVGAGI. CDR3 size: 16 residues. The CDR3 DNA follows: TGTGCCAGCACCTCGGCTCGGGGAAACCGATTACAGCCCCAACATTTT. Its translation is CASTSARGNRLQPQHF.

Worth noting for this clonotype: The junction departs from the called germline gene at one end, perhaps through a read error. This chain connects TRBV13 to TRBJ2-1; 9 positions agree with TRBD1. Germline CDR1 reads PRHDT; CDR2 reads FYEKMQ (reference sequence). The CDR3 covers 15 residues. The CDR3 DNA reads TGTGCCAGCACCCCGGGACAGGGACCGTGGAATGAGTACTACTTC. It encodes CASTPGQGPWNEYYF.

With respect to this clonotype: The germline gene is not matched at one end of the junction; a read error may be the cause. This chain connects TRBV11-3 to TRBJ2-3; perhaps TRBD1 as D (6 bases). Near its end, the DNA agrees better with TRBJ1-5, so the J call may be wrong. The CDR3 consists of 14 residues. CDR1 is SGHNT, CDR2 YENEEA, per germline. CDR3 nucleotide sequence: TGTGCCAGTAGCTTTGGGACACCGATGGCGCCGCAGCATTTT. Protein: CASSFGTPMAPQHF.

V usage is TRBV11-2 and J usage is TRBJ2-2; D might be TRBD2 (6 bases). This CDR3 is built from 18 residues. V was cut by 0 bases and J by 4 bases, with 18 bases left in between. CDR1 and CDR2 (germline): SGHAT, FQNNGV. This CDR3 is CASSLDWSLAFSTGELFF. For the CDR3, the DNA is TGTGCCAGCAGCTTAGATTGGAGCCTAGCGTTTAGCACCGGGGAGCTGTTTTTT. Filled out from reference TRBV11-2 and TRBJ2-2, the complete variable domain reads EAGVAQSPRYKIIEKRQSVAFWCNPISGHATLYWYQQILGQGPKLLIQFQNNGVVDDSQLPKDRFSAERLKGVDSTLKIQPAKLEDSAVYLCASSLDWSLAFSTGELFFGEGSRLTVL.

This clonotype was seen a few times. The genes are TRBV4-2 and TRBJ1-2; TRBD1 is a possible D gene (5 bases). CDR1 is LGHNA and CDR2 is YNFKEQ in the germline V gene. This CDR3 comprises 15 residues. Trimming pared 0 bases from V and 8 bases from J, leaving 16 bases between. DNA of the CDR3: TGTGCCAGCAGCCAAGATGCGGGGCGCGGGCGCGGCTACACCTTC. This encodes CASSQDAGRGRGYTF.

This clonotype was seen a few times. The chain carries TRBV6-6 and TRBJ2-4; D uncertain. CDR1 MNHNY and CDR2 SVGAGI come from the germline V gene (reference sequence). The CDR3 runs 12 residues. Trimming shortened V by 10 bases and J by 3 bases, and 10 bases separated the two germline ends. Here the CDR3 DNA reads TGTGCCAACAACCCCTTCAAAAACATTCAGTACTTC. Its protein product is CANNPFKNIQYF.

Note on this clonotype: Relative to the germline gene, one junction end is altered; a read error may explain this. V is TRBV6-2 or TRBV6-3 and J is TRBJ1-5, with D maybe TRBD1 (5 bases). The CDR3 has 13 residues. Germline V CDR1 and CDR2: MNHEY, SVGEGT. The DNA for the CDR3 is TGTGCCAGTAGTTACCTGGACAATCATCTCCAGCATTTT. Its protein is CASSYLDNHLQHF.

A remark on this clonotype: A much larger clone is a single base away; this may be a read error. The chain carries TRBV6-1 and TRBJ2-2; TRBD1 agrees at 7 bases. CDR3 length: 18 amino acids. Germline loops: CDR1 MNHNS, CDR2 SASEGT. CDR3 sequence (DNA): TGTGCCAGCAGCCCTAAGGGACAAGGGGGCAAGAACACCGGGGAGCTGATTTTT. This translates into CASSPKGQGGKNTGELIF.

Of note for this clonotype: One junction end does not reproduce the germline sequence, and a read error may be involved. The chain is built from TRBV5-6 and TRBJ2-2; maybe TRBD2 (5 bases). Germline CDR1 and CDR2: SGHDT and YYEEEE. The CDR3 runs 15 residues. CDR3 sequence reads: CASSLASRVAGKLYF. The CDR3 coding sequence is TGTGCCAGCAGCTTGGCATCCAGAGTCGCCGGGAAGCTGTACTTT.

With respect to this clonotype: The final CDR3 position lacks the conserved phenylalanine or tryptophan, pointing to a likely read error. The chain couples TRBV5-6 to TRBJ1-1; tentative D call: TRBD1 (6 bases). The CDR3 totals 13 residues. In germline, CDR1 is SGHDT, CDR2 YYEEEE. CDR3 bases: TGTGCCAGCTGCTTTTGGGGCCGCAGGGGAGCTTTCACT. Translated: CASCFWGRRGAFT.

Comments on this clonotype: A junction end diverges from the germline sequence, so it may reflect a read error. This sequence joins TRBV6-5 and TRBJ1-2; D is perhaps TRBD1 (6 bases). CDR3 length equals 16 residues. Germline V gene data show CDR1 as MNHEY and CDR2 as SVGAGI. The DNA for the CDR3 is TGTGCCAGCAGGGGGGCGGTCGGGGATCCTAACTATGGCTATACCTTC. Protein: CASRGAVGDPNYGYTF.

About this clonotype: This may be a read error, as it is one base from a much larger clone. The rearrangement links TRBV29-1 to TRBJ2-1; 7 positions agree with TRBD2. Looked up from germline, CDR1 is SQVTM and CDR2 is ANQGSEA. The CDR3 loop spans 14 amino acids. In DNA, the CDR3 is TGCAGCGTCCTCAAAGTGGGAGGGCCAAATGAGCACTTCTTC. Translated: CSVLKVGGPNEHFF.

This chain connects TRBV6-5 to TRBJ1-2; perhaps TRBD1 as D (5 bases). The germline V gene has CDR1 MNHEY and CDR2 SVGAGI. The V end lost 8 bases, the J end lost 0 bases, and 19 bases lay between the germline ends. CDR3 length: 16 residues. CDR3: CASWGVVGDPNYGYTF. The CDR3 nucleotides read TGTGCCAGCTGGGGGGTGGTCGGAGATCCTAACTATGGCTACACCTTC.

The chain combines TRBV29-1 with TRBJ1-1, with D hard to call. CDR1 is SQVTM, CDR2 ANQGSEA, per germline. The CDR3 sequence is 13 residues long. In DNA, the CDR3 is TGCAGTGTTTGTCTACAGCTGAACACTGAAGCTTTCTTT. It specifies CSVCLQLNTEAFF.

Comments on this clonotype: At one of its ends the junction is not consistent with the germline gene, which may arise from a read error. The V and J genes are TRBV6-2 or TRBV6-3 and TRBJ1-1; D not resolved. Germline CDR1 is MNHEY and CDR2 is SVGEGT. The CDR3 spans 13 residues. The CDR3 coding sequence is TGTCCCAGCAGTTACCAGGTCCGAGCTGGAGCTTTCTTT. Protein product: CPSSYQVRAGAFF.

With respect to this clonotype: At one of its ends the junction is not consistent with the germline gene, which may arise from a read error. The gene calls are TRBV11-2 and TRBJ1-1; 8 nucleotides align to TRBD1. This CDR3 contains 14 residues. The germline CDR1 and CDR2 sequences are SGHAT and FQNNGV. The CDR3 nucleotides are TGTGCCAGCAAATATACAGGGGGGAGGACTGAAGTTTTCTTT. Translated: CASKYTGGRTEVFF. The full variable domain, its missing parts supplied by reference TRBV11-2 and TRBJ1-1, is EAGVAQSPRYKIIEKRQSVAFWCNPISGHATLYWYQQILGQGPKLLIQFQNNGVVDDSQLPKDRFSAERLKGVDSTLKIQPAKLEDSAVYLCASKYTGGRTEVFFGQGTRLTVV.

The gene calls are TRBV29-1 and TRBJ1-2; TRBD1 matches at 10 bases. The CDR3 length is 14 residues. The germline V gene has CDR1 SQVTM and CDR2 ANQGSEA. The V segment lost 8 bases and the J segment 7 bases; nucleotides outside the gene matches: 13. This chain's CDR3 is CSIATGGASSGYTF. The CDR3 nucleotides read TGCAGCATCGCGACAGGGGGCGCATCCTCTGGCTACACCTTC.

Of note for this clonotype: In this CDR3 the conserved last residue, phenylalanine or tryptophan, is missing, so a read error is likely. The chain recombines TRBV29-1 with TRBJ2-5; TRBD2 agrees at 9 bases. This CDR3 has 16 amino acids. Trimming removed 6 bases from V and 2 bases from J; junction bases left unmatched: 13. Per germline, CDR1 SQVTM and CDR2 ANQGSEA. The CDR3 loop reads CSVIPLTSGFQETQYS. The CDR3 DNA reads TGCAGCGTAATTCCCTTGACTAGCGGTTTTCAAGAGACCCAGTACTCC.

This clonotype was seen only once. The chain uses TRBV11-3 and TRBJ1-3; a weak D match, TRBD1 (6 bases). This CDR3 region has 15 residues. V lost 5 bases, J lost 2 bases, and 13 bases lay in between. Germline CDR1 reads SGHNT; CDR2 reads YENEEA. CDR3 DNA sequence: TGTGCCAGCAGCACAGGGCCTAGGCCTGGAAACACCATATATTTT. Translation: CASSTGPRPGNTIYF.

With respect to this clonotype: The junction shows a germline mismatch at one end, possibly a read error. The chain employs TRBV20-1 and TRBJ2-7; possible D gene TRBD1, 6 bases. The CDR3 loop spans 16 amino acids. The V gene's germline CDR1 is DFQATT and CDR2 SNEGSKA (reference sequence). Here the CDR3 reads CSARAIGTQAFDEQYF. The CDR3 bases are TGCAGTGCCAGAGCAATCGGGACACAGGCATTCGACGAGCAGTACTTC.

For this clonotype: At one of its ends the junction is not consistent with the germline gene, which may arise from a read error. The chain links TRBV28 to TRBJ2-3; D unclear. Germline CDR1 MDHEN, CDR2 SYDVKM. This CDR3 spans 17 amino acids. The CDR3 sequence is CAGSFAKHGRLTDTQYF. CDR3 coding DNA: TGTGCCGGCAGTTTCGCAAAACACGGGCGATTAACAGATACGCAGTATTTT.

This clonotype was detected many times. An end of the junction does not agree with germline; a read error may underlie this. V gene TRBV29-1 combines with J gene TRBJ2-5; tentatively, D is TRBD2 (6 bases). In germline, CDR1 is SQVTM, CDR2 ANQGSEA. The length of the CDR3 is 12 residues. The CDR3 is CSGRLDRETQHF. The CDR3 nucleotides are TGCAGCGGTAGACTAGACCGAGAGACCCAGCACTTC.